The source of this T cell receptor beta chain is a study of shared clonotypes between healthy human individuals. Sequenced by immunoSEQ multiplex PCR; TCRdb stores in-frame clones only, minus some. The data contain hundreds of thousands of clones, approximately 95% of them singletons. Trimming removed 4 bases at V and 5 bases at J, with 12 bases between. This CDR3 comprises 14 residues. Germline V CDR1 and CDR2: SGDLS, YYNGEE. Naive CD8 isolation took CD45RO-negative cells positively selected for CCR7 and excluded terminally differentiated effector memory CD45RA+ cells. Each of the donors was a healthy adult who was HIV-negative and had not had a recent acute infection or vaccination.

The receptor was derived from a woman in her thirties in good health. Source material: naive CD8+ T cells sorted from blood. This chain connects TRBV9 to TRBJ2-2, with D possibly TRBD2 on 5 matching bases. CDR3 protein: CASSLDSGTGELFF. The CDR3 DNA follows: TGTGCCAGCAGCCTCGACTCGGGAACCGGGGAGCTGTTTTTT.